Below are 32 T cell receptor beta chains sequenced from a single sample in a study of vaccination and CD4 T cells after COVID-19. Their target antigens are unknown. Oncomine TCR Beta short-read sequencing was applied to DNA from cultured CD4+ T cells. TCRdb used MiXCR to reprocess the PCR reads, holding one entry per CDR3 protein. The data hold about 19,000 distinct CDR3 sequences, with roughly half observed a single time. Treatment noted: roughly 11-day PBMC culture with coronavirus spike peptide pools or control peptides (ViraFEST assay). The input for sequencing was CD4+ T cells from blood, cultured in vitro, taken after SARS-CoV-2 vaccination. These TCRs come from a human donor who had recovered from COVID-19.

The chain carries TRBV19 and TRBJ1-5; 7 bases map to TRBD1. This CDR3 region has 14 residues. V was pared by 7 bases and J by 6 bases, with 9 bases of the junction left unmatched. CDR1 is LNHDA and CDR2 is SQIVND in the germline V gene (reference sequence). The CDR3 coding sequence is TGTGCCAGTAAATACCCAGGGGGGCCTCAGCCCCAGCATTTT. Protein: CASKYPGGPQPQHF.

V usage is TRBV7-2 and J usage is TRBJ2-5, with a tentative D call TRBD2 (5 bases). The CDR3 has 12 residues. V gave up 9 bases and J gave up 3 bases, with 11 bases separating them. Per the germline V gene, CDR1 is SGHTA and CDR2 is FQGNSA. The CDR3 region is CASNRREETQYF. The CDR3 DNA sequence: TGTGCCAGTAACCGGCGGGAAGAGACCCAGTACTTC.

The CDR3 here is CSAFSGGNTGELFF. In nucleotides, the CDR3 is TGCAGTGCTTTTAGCGGGGGGAACACCGGGGAGCTGTTTTTT. V and J are TRBV20-1 and TRBJ2-2, with TRBD2 matching over 9 bases. Germline values: CDR1 DFQATT, CDR2 SNEGSKA (reference sequence). CDR3 length: 14 amino acids. Trimming cost V 5 bases and J 1 base; bases outside gene matches: 2.

The chain recombines TRBV7-9 with TRBJ2-2; TRBD1 matches at 7 bases. The CDR3 length is 14 residues. Germline trimming cut 5 bases from V and 1 base from J; bases unmatched to any gene: 1. From germline, CDR1 is SEHNR and CDR2 FQNEAQ (reference sequence). Written as DNA, the CDR3 is TGTGCCAGCAGCGGGGACAGGAACACCGGGGAGCTGTTTTTT. This gives the protein CASSGDRNTGELFF.

In its sample, this clonotype was seen a few times. The rearrangement joins TRBV4-1 to TRBJ1-2, with TRBD1 matching over 11 bases. Germline values: CDR1 MGHRA, CDR2 YSYEKL. This CDR3 region has 16 residues. Trimming removed 0 bases from V and 5 bases from J; junction bases left unmatched: 5. The CDR3 coding sequence is TGCGCCAGCAGCCAAGATGCCGGACAGGGGGCTTATGGCTACACCTTC. Encoded protein: CASSQDAGQGAYGYTF.

This chain connects TRBV10-3 to TRBJ2-1, with D unresolved. V dropped 0 bases and J dropped 10 bases, with 13 bases sitting between them. Germline V CDR1 and CDR2: ENHRY, SYGVKD. The CDR3 sequence is 14 residues long. For the CDR3, the DNA is TGTGCCATCAGTGAGTCAGGGTATGCGAGGGAGCAGTTCTTC. It translates to CAISESGYAREQFF.

This clonotype was counted a few times. The CDR3: CASRATGSAYEQYF. In DNA form, the CDR3 reads TGTGCCAGCCGAGCAACAGGGTCCGCCTACGAGCAGTACTTC. This chain connects TRBV6-1 to TRBJ2-7, with TRBD1 as a possible D gene (6 bases). The V gene lost 8 bases and the J gene lost 2 bases, with 16 bases spanning the gap. Per germline, CDR1 MNHNS and CDR2 SASEGT. The CDR3 has 14 amino acids.

The rearrangement links TRBV7-9 to TRBJ2-7; D tentatively reads TRBD1 or TRBD2 (5 bases each). The CDR3 has 15 amino acids. Germline CDR1 and CDR2: SEHNR and FQNEAQ (reference sequence). With 1 base removed from V and 5 bases from J, the gap between germline ends came to 15 bases. The CDR3 DNA sequence: TGTGCCAGCAGCTTAGATGGGGGAGACCCCCACGAGCAGTACTTC. Its translation: CASSLDGGDPHEQYF.

The CDR3 is CASSLGSGQGQETQYF. CDR3 nucleotide sequence: TGTGCCAGCAGTTTAGGCTCCGGGCAGGGACAAGAGACCCAGTACTTC. The rearrangement joins TRBV12-3 or TRBV12-4 to TRBJ2-5; tentative D call: TRBD1 (5 bases). Trimming stripped 1 base from V and 2 bases from J, with 14 bases between. The CDR3 spans 16 residues.

The rearrangement joins TRBV5-6 to TRBJ2-2; TRBD2 is a possible D gene (5 bases). Germline CDR1 is SGHDT and CDR2 is YYEEEE. Trimming cost V 4 bases and J 6 bases, with 10 bases left between them. This CDR3 is built from 13 residues. CDR3 DNA sequence: TGTGCCAGCAGCCTGGGGAGCGCCGGGGAGCTGTTTTTT. It codes for CASSLGSAGELFF.

The V call is TRBV6-1, the J call TRBJ1-2; D is possibly TRBD1 (5 bases). CDR1 is MNHNS and CDR2 is SASEGT in the germline V gene. Trimming pared 8 bases from V and 1 base from J, leaving 26 bases between. The CDR3 spans 18 residues. The CDR3 sequence: CASFRDSRHAKVNYGYTF. CDR3 DNA: TGTGCCAGCTTCAGGGACTCGAGGCACGCTAAAGTTAACTATGGCTACACCTTC.

This chain uses TRBV28 with TRBJ2-6; D may match TRBD1 or TRBD2 (5 bases each). Trimming took off 7 bases at V and 12 bases at J, with 19 bases between the two ends. The CDR3 sequence is 14 residues long. Germline V gene sequence: CDR1 MDHEN, CDR2 SYDVKM. The CDR3 reads CASTNDRDRGVLTF. CDR3 coding DNA: TGTGCCAGCACCAACGACCGGGACCGGGGCGTCCTGACTTTC.

The chain has TRBV5-1 and TRBJ1-1; D unresolved. Germline assignment: CDR1 SGHRS and CDR2 YFSETQ. The germline V and J ends were trimmed by 4 bases and 7 bases, with 17 bases remaining between them. The CDR3 consists of 14 residues. For the CDR3, the DNA is TGCGCCAGCAGCCCCCCCGGCGGACCTAGTGAAGCTTTCTTT. Its protein product is CASSPPGGPSEAFF.

The J gene is TRBJ1-5, the V gene TRBV25-1; unclear D gene. CDR3 length equals 12 residues. V lost 4 bases and J lost 3, with 4 bases in between. Germline V lookup: CDR1 MGHDK, CDR2 SYGVNS. The CDR3 DNA follows: TGTGCCAGCAGTGCCAACAATCAGCCCCAGCATTTT. This encodes CASSANNQPQHF.

The chain has TRBV2 and TRBJ1-2; 7 bases agree with TRBD1. The CDR3 consists of 14 residues. Germline loops: CDR1 SNHLY, CDR2 FYNNEI. The trim removed 5 bases at V and 4 bases at J, leaving 7 bases unmatched. The CDR3 region is CASSRQGPPYGYTF. The DNA for the CDR3 is TGTGCCAGCAGTCGACAGGGCCCGCCCTATGGCTACACCTTC.

This chain uses TRBV7-2 with TRBJ2-7; D assignment may be TRBD1 or TRBD2 (5 bases each). The germline V gene encodes CDR1 SGHTA and CDR2 FQGNSA. There are 15 residues in the CDR3. Between the trimmed V and J ends, which lost 1 base and 4 bases, there was a span of 14 bases. In DNA form, the CDR3 reads TGTGCCAGCAGCTTAGGGGGGTTAGTGGCTTACGAGCAGTACTTC. This encodes CASSLGGLVAYEQYF.

The chain has TRBV20-1 and TRBJ1-2; D is undetermined. CDR3 size: 11 residues. Trimming removed 3 bases from V and 6 bases from J, with 8 bases in between. Per the germline V gene, CDR1 is DFQATT and CDR2 is SNEGSKA (reference sequence). The CDR3 DNA reads TGCAGTGCTAGCGGCGGAGATGGCTACACCTTC. The encoded protein is CSASGGDGYTF.

The V and J genes are TRBV4-3 and TRBJ2-5; perhaps TRBD1 as D (5 bases). Germline loops: CDR1 LGHNA, CDR2 YSLEER. The V gene lost 1 base and the J gene lost 5 bases, with 8 bases spanning the gap. The CDR3 loop spans 13 amino acids. The CDR3 DNA sequence: TGCGCCAGCAGCCAAGGACAGAGGGAGACCCAGTACTTC. Translation gives CASSQGQRETQYF.

J is TRBJ1-4 and V is TRBV24-1; 8 bases match TRBD1. V lost 9 bases, J lost 3 bases, and 8 bases stayed unmatched. Looked up from germline, CDR1 is KGHDR and CDR2 is SFDVKD. The length of the CDR3 is 15 residues. In DNA, the CDR3 is TGTGCCACCGAGTGGCTACAGGGGGCTAATGAAAAACTGTTTTTT. Protein sequence: CATEWLQGANEKLFF.

This chain links TRBV7-9 with TRBJ1-2; a weak D match, TRBD1 (5 bases). There are 15 residues in the CDR3. CDR1 and CDR2 (germline): SEHNR, FQNEAQ (reference sequence). V shed 5 bases and J shed 9 bases, with 22 bases lying between them. The CDR3, as DNA: TGTGCCAGCAGCCCCCCGGGGCTGGCGGTTGAGAGCTACACCTTC. This codes for CASSPPGLAVESYTF.

This clonotype was recorded a few times. This sequence joins TRBV7-8 and TRBJ1-1; D unclear. Trimming removed 9 bases at V and 0 bases at J, with 11 bases between. The CDR3 is 13 amino acids. Germline V gene sequence: CDR1 SGHVS, CDR2 FQNEAQ. DNA for the CDR3: TGTGCCAGTTTCAGGCATATGAACACTGAAGCTTTCTTT. It specifies CASFRHMNTEAFF.

The J gene is TRBJ1-5, the V gene TRBV6-2 or TRBV6-3; D uncertain. Trimming took off 0 bases at V and 4 bases at J, with 10 bases between the two ends. The CDR3 contains 15 residues. Germline V lookup: CDR1 MNHEY, CDR2 SVGEGT. CDR3 residues: CASSYSAVLNQPQHF. The CDR3 DNA reads as TGTGCCAGCAGTTACTCAGCGGTGTTAAATCAGCCCCAGCATTTT.

The chain has TRBV7-2 and TRBJ2-5; 11 bases fit TRBD2. Germline V CDR1 and CDR2: SGHTA, FQGNSA. The CDR3 is 16 amino acids. V was clipped by 5 bases and J by 5 bases; unmatched bases: 10. Here the CDR3 DNA reads TGTGCCAGCAGCGCAAGAAGACTAGCGGGGATTGAGACCCAGTACTTC. Translating gives CASSARRLAGIETQYF.

This clonotype turned up a few times. CDR3 sequence: CASSLAPGLRPNTEAFF. CDR3 bases: TGTGCCAGCAGCTTAGCCCCGGGACTGAGACCGAACACTGAAGCTTTCTTT. This rearrangement joins TRBV7-8 to TRBJ1-1; D possibly corresponds to TRBD1 (5 bases). Trimming took off 0 bases at V and 1 base at J, with 15 bases between the two ends. The CDR3 extends over 17 amino acids. Germline CDR1 and CDR2: SGHVS and FQNEAQ. Looking up the rest from reference TRBV7-8 and TRBJ1-1 gives the full variable domain: GAGVSQSPRYKVAKRGQDVALRCDPISGHVSLFWYQQALGQGPEFLTYFQNEAQLDKSGLPSDRFFAERPEGSVSTLKIQRTQQEDSAVYLCASSLAPGLRPNTEAFFGQGTRLTVV.

This clonotype has a handful of counts. The rearrangement uses TRBV6-1 and TRBJ1-5; D might be TRBD1 (6 bases). There are 15 residues in the CDR3. V was cut by 0 bases and J by 5 bases, with 11 bases left in between. Germline V lookup: CDR1 MNHNS, CDR2 SASEGT. The CDR3 spells CASSEAHTGHQPQHF. CDR3 sequence (DNA): TGTGCCAGCAGTGAAGCGCATACAGGGCATCAGCCCCAGCATTTT.

The chain combines TRBV29-1 with TRBJ1-2, with 8 bases that match TRBD1. The length of the CDR3 is 12 residues. V shed 6 bases, J shed 4 bases, and the junction held 4 bases outside the gene matches. The germline V gene encodes CDR1 SQVTM and CDR2 ANQGSEA. Here the CDR3 DNA reads TGCAGCGTAGCACAGGGGGTCTATGGCTACACCTTC. This encodes CSVAQGVYGYTF.

This chain connects TRBV10-3 to TRBJ2-5; 7 bases are shared with TRBD1. V gave up 1 base and J gave up 3 bases; unmatched junction bases: 5. This CDR3 has 15 amino acids. The V gene's germline CDR1 is ENHRY and CDR2 SYGVKD. CDR3 loop: CAISEFETGKETQYF. The DNA of the CDR3 is TGTGCCATCAGTGAGTTCGAGACAGGGAAAGAGACCCAGTACTTC.

A remark on this clonotype: The junction shows a germline mismatch at one end, possibly a read error. The rearrangement links TRBV2 to TRBJ1-2; 9 bases fit TRBD1. This CDR3 is built from 15 residues. Germline V gene data show CDR1 as SNHLY and CDR2 as FYNNEI. Here the CDR3 DNA reads TGTGCCTGCAGTCCGGGACAGGGATGGGTAAAGGGCTACACCTTC. Its protein product is CACSPGQGWVKGYTF. The variable domain in full, with the rest retrieved from reference TRBV2 and TRBJ1-2, is EPEVTQTPSHQVTQMGQEVILRCVPISNHLYFYWYRQILGQKVEFLVSFYNNEISEKSEIFDDQFSVERPDGSNFTLKIRSTKLEDSAMYFCACSPGQGWVKGYTFGSGTRLTVV.

The chain is built from TRBV20-1 and TRBJ2-3, with 10 bases lining up with TRBD2. This CDR3 region has 15 residues. Germline CDR1 DFQATT, CDR2 SNEGSKA (reference sequence). Unmatched junction bases numbered 6, after V lost 4 bases and J lost 2 bases. For the CDR3, the DNA is TGCAGTGCTACCGTTAGCGGGGGGACCACAGATACGCAGTATTTT. It specifies CSATVSGGTTDTQYF.

The chain recombines TRBV7-9 with TRBJ1-4; 7 nucleotides align to TRBD1. After removal of 6 bases from V and 6 bases from J, the junction contained 10 bases not matched to a gene. Germline loops: CDR1 SEHNR, CDR2 FQNEAQ (reference sequence). The CDR3 extends over 15 amino acids. The CDR3: CASSSGTAAYEKLFF. The CDR3 DNA is TGTGCCAGCAGTAGCGGGACAGCGGCCTATGAAAAACTGTTTTTT.

The chain couples TRBV20-1 to TRBJ1-2; D unresolved. V was pared by 5 bases and J by 0 bases, with 7 bases between. Germline V gene lookup returns CDR1 DFQATT and CDR2 SNEGSKA (reference sequence). The CDR3 has 12 amino acids. CDR3 sequence (DNA): TGCAGTGCTCAAAGCGCTAACTATGGCTACACCTTC. Translation: CSAQSANYGYTF.

This chain connects TRBV29-1 to TRBJ2-3; D is unresolved. The germline gives CDR1 SQVTM, CDR2 ANQGSEA. V lost 5 bases, J lost 0 bases, and 3 bases lay in between. The CDR3 sequence is 11 residues long. The CDR3 DNA is TGCAGCGTTTCTAGCACAGATACGCAGTATTTT. This encodes CSVSSTDTQYF.